What follows are 11 T cell receptor beta chains derived from one specimen sequenced in a study of blood T cell repertoires in COVID-19. Method: immunoSEQ multiplex PCR; TCRdb's copy keeps in-frame clones and lacks some. Altogether some 200,000 clones are present, roughly 80% being singletons, with the ten largest covering about 7%. Specimen: peripheral blood. The source is a woman aged 70-85 years with acute or convalescent COVID-19.

The chain employs TRBV7-8 and TRBJ2-3, with 13 bases matching TRBD2. CDR1 is SGHVS and CDR2 is FQNEAQ in the germline V gene. The CDR3 runs 15 residues. J gave up 4 bases and V 5 bases, and 3 bases lay outside the gene matches. The CDR3 region has the DNA TGTGCCAGCAGCACTAGCGGGGGGGCCTCAGATACGCAGTATTTT. Amino acid sequence: CASSTSGGASDTQYF. The complete variable domain, with remaining parts taken from reference TRBV7-8 and TRBJ2-3, reads GAGVSQSPRYKVAKRGQDVALRCDPISGHVSLFWYQQALGQGPEFLTYFQNEAQLDKSGLPSDRFFAERPEGSVSTLKIQRTQQEDSAVYLCASSTSGGASDTQYFGPGTRLTVL.

The chain carries TRBV2 and TRBJ2-7, with 7 bases aligning to TRBD1. This CDR3 comprises 14 residues. The V segment lost 6 bases and the J segment 0 bases; nucleotides outside the gene matches: 5. Germline CDR1 reads SNHLY; CDR2 reads FYNNEI. Here the CDR3 DNA reads TGTGCCAGCAGCCGCCGGACAGGCTCCTACGAGCAGTACTTC. Protein: CASSRRTGSYEQYF. Full variable domain (remainder filled in from reference TRBV2 and TRBJ2-7): EPEVTQTPSHQVTQMGQEVILRCVPISNHLYFYWYRQILGQKVEFLVSFYNNEISEKSEIFDDQFSVERPDGSNFTLKIRSTKLEDSAMYFCASSRRTGSYEQYFGPGTRLTVT.

The chain recombines TRBV5-5 with TRBJ2-1; 10 nucleotides agree with TRBD1. V lost 4 bases and J lost 1; bases outside the gene matches: 2. CDR1 SGHKS and CDR2 YYEKEE come from the germline V gene (reference sequence). The CDR3 totals 15 residues. The CDR3 protein is CASSAGQGSYNEQFF. The DNA of the CDR3 is TGTGCCAGCAGCGCGGGACAGGGGTCCTACAATGAGCAGTTCTTC. Supplemented by reference TRBV5-5 and TRBJ2-1, the full variable domain reads DAGVTQSPTHLIKTRGQQVTLRCSPISGHKSVSWYQQVLGQGPQFIFQYYEKEERGRGNFPDRFSARQFPNYSSELNVNALLLGDSALYLCASSAGQGSYNEQFFGPGTRLTVL.

This clone came up once. The chain links TRBV5-1 to TRBJ2-7; 14 bases match TRBD2. This CDR3 spans 18 amino acids. V shed 0 bases and J 0 bases; nucleotides not matched to a gene: 5. CDR1 is SGHRS, CDR2 YFSETQ, per germline. CDR3 in DNA: TGCGCCAGCAGCTTGGGGGGGACTAGCGGGAGATTCTCCTACGAGCAGTACTTC. As protein: CASSLGGTSGRFSYEQYF.

The V gene is TRBV6-5, the J gene TRBJ1-3; no clear D gene. Germline V gene sequence: CDR1 MNHEY, CDR2 SVGAGI. Trimming removed 8 bases at V and 1 base at J, with 12 bases between. The CDR3 extends over 14 amino acids. The CDR3 spells CASLKEASGNTIYF. CDR3 in DNA: TGTGCCAGCCTTAAGGAGGCGTCTGGAAACACCATATATTTT.

This sequence joins TRBV25-1 and TRBJ2-3; no clear D gene. The CDR3 runs 14 residues. Germline CDR1 MGHDK, CDR2 SYGVNS. V lost 4 bases and J 6 bases, leaving 14 bases between the germline ends. CDR3 sequence (DNA): TGTGCCAGCAGTGTATCAGCGTATCGTGATACGCAGTATTTT. Its protein product is CASSVSAYRDTQYF.

The chain joins TRBV5-4 to TRBJ2-5, with a tentative D call TRBD2 (6 bases). The CDR3 runs 15 residues. Germline V CDR1 and CDR2: SGHNT, YYREEE (reference sequence). Between the trimmed V and J ends, which lost 3 bases and 9 bases, there was a span of 21 bases. This chain's CDR3 is CASSSGTDPREAQYF. The CDR3 DNA is TGTGCCAGCAGCTCCGGGACGGACCCCAGGGAGGCCCAGTACTTC.

The genes are TRBV2 and TRBJ1-4, with a weak D call TRBD1 (6 bases). Germline V gives CDR1 SNHLY, CDR2 FYNNEI. V was clipped by 2 bases and J by 0 bases, with 13 bases between them. The CDR3 has 17 amino acids. The CDR3 is CASSERQAGATNEKLFF. The CDR3 DNA follows: TGTGCCAGCAGTGAAAGACAGGCCGGGGCAACTAATGAAAAACTGTTTTTT.

The rearrangement links TRBV3-1 (or the pseudogene TRBV3-2) to TRBJ1-1, with TRBD1 identical over 7 bases. Germline V CDR1 and CDR2: LGHDT, YNNKEL (reference sequence). V gave up 3 bases and J gave up 0 bases; unmatched junction bases: 4. The CDR3 is 15 residues long. The DNA of the CDR3 is TGTGCCAGCAGCCAGGACAGGCGCTTGAACACTGAAGCTTTCTTT. As protein: CASSQDRRLNTEAFF.

The chain links TRBV6-2 or TRBV6-3 to TRBJ2-4, with 8 bases lining up with TRBD1. Losses at the gene ends were 6 bases for V and 8 bases for J; bases not matched to a gene: 9. The CDR3 is made up of 14 amino acids. From germline, CDR1 is MNHEY and CDR2 SVGEGT. CDR3 sequence (DNA): TGTGCCAGCAGCAGGGGGCTCTATAAGGACATTCAGTACTTC. Encoded protein: CASSRGLYKDIQYF.

This chain connects TRBV21-1 to TRBJ1-1. TRBV21-1 is tagged as a pseudogene. This CDR3 spans 14 amino acids. The CDR3 spells CASGGYRGPTEAFF. The CDR3 region has the DNA TGTGCCAGCGGGGGGTATCGGGGCCCGACTGAAGCTTTCTTT.